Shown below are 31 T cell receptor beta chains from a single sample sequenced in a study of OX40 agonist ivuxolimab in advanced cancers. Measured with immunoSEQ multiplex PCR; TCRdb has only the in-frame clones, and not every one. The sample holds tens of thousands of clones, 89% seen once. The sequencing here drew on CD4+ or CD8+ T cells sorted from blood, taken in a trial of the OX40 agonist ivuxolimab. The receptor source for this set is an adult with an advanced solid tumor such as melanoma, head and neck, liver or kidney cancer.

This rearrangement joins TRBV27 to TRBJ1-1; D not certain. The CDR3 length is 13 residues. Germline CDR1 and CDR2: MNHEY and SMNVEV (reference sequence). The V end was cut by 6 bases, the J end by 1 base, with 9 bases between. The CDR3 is CASSPSANTEAFF. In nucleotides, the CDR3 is TGTGCCAGCAGCCCAAGTGCGAACACTGAAGCTTTCTTT.

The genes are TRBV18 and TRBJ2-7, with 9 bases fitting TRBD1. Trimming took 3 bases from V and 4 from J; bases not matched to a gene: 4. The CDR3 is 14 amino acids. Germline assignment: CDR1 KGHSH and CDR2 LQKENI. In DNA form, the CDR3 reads TGTGCCAGCTCACCGGGACAGGGCTATTACGAGCAGTACTTC. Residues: CASSPGQGYYEQYF.

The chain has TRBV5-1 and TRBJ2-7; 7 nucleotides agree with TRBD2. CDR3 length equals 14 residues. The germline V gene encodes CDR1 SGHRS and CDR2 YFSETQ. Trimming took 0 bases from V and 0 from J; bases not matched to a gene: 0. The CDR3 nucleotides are TGCGCCAGCAGCTTGGGCGGGAGCTCCTACGAGCAGTACTTC. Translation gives CASSLGGSSYEQYF.

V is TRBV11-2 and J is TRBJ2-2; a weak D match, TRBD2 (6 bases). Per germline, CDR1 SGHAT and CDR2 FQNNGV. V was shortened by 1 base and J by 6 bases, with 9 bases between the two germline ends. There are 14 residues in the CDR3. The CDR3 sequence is CASSLGRGAGELFF. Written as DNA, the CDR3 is TGTGCCAGCAGCTTAGGGAGGGGTGCCGGGGAGCTGTTTTTT.

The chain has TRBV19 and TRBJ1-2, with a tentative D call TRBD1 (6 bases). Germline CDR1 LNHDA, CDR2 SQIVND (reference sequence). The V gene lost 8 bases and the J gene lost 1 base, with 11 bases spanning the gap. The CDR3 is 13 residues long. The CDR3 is CASRTANNYGYTF. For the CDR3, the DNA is TGTGCCAGTCGGACAGCAAATAACTATGGCTACACCTTC.

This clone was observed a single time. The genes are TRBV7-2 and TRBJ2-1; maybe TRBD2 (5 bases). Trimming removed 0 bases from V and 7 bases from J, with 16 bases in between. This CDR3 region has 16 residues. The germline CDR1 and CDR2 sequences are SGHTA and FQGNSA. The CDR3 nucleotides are TGTGCCAGCAGCTTAGCGAGGGCGGAAATCGGTAATGAGCAGTTCTTC. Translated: CASSLARAEIGNEQFF.

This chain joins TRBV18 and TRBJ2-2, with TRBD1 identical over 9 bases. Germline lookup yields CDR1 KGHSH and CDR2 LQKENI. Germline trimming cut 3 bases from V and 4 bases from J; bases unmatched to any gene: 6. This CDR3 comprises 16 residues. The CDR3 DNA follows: TGTGCCAGCTCACCCGTGACAGGGGGAGGCACCGGGGAGCTGTTTTTT. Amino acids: CASSPVTGGGTGELFF.

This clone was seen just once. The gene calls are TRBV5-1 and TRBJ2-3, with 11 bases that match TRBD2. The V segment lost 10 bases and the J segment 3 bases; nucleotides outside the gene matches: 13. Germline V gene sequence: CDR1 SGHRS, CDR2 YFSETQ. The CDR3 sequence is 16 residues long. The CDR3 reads CAAPKELAGVTDTQYF. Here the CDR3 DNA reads TGCGCCGCCCCGAAGGAACTAGCGGGAGTGACAGATACGCAGTATTTT.

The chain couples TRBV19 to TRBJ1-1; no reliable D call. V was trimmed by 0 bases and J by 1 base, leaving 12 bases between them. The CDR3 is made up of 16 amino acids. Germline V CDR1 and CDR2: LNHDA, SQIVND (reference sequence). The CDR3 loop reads CASSIDLSLANTEAFF. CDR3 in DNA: TGTGCCAGTAGTATAGATCTTTCCCTCGCGAACACTGAAGCTTTCTTT.

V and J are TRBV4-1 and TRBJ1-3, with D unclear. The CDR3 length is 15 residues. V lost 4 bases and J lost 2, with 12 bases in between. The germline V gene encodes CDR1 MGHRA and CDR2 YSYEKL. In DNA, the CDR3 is TGCGCCAGCAGCCCAACCGGTGCAGCTGGAAACACCATATATTTT. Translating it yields CASSPTGAAGNTIYF.

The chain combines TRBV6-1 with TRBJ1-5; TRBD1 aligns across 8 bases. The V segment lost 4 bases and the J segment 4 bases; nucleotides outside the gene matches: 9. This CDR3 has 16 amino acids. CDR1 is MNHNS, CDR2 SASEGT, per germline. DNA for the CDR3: TGTGCCAGCAGTGCCCTGCGGGACAGGCGAAATCAGCCCCAGCATTTT. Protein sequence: CASSALRDRRNQPQHF.

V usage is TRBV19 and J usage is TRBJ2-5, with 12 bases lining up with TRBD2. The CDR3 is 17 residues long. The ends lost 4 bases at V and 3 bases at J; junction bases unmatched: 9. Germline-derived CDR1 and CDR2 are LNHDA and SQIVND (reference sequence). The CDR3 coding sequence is TGTGCCAGTAGTACGACGCCGACTAGCGGGAGTGAAGAGACCCAGTACTTC. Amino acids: CASSTTPTSGSEETQYF.

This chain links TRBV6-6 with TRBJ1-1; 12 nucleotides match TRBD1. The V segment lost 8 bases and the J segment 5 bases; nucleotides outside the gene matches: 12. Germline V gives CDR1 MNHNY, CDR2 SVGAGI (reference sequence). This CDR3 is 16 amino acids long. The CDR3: CASPTGTGGSGTEAFF. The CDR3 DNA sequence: TGTGCCAGCCCAACGGGGACAGGGGGCTCGGGGACTGAAGCTTTCTTT.

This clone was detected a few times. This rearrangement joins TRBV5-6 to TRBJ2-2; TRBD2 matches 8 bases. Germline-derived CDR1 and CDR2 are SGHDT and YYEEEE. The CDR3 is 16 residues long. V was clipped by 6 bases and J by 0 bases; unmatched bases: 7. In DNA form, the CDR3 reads TGTGCCAGCACCCCTTGGCGGGAGGCGAACACCGGGGAGCTGTTTTTT. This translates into CASTPWREANTGELFF.

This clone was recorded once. The CDR3 DNA sequence: TGCAGCGTGGTACAGAGCACTGAAGCTTTCTTT. It yields the protein CSVVQSTEAFF. The rearrangement links TRBV29-1 to TRBJ1-1, with D unclear. CDR3 length: 11 amino acids. V was trimmed by 6 bases and J by 4 bases, leaving 9 bases between them. Germline V gives CDR1 SQVTM, CDR2 ANQGSEA.

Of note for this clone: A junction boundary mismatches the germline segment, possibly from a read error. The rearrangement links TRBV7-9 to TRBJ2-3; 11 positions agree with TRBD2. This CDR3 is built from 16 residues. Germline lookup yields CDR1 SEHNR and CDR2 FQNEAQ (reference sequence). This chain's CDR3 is CASSLAGGYHGDTQYF. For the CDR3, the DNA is TGTGCCAGCAGCCTAGCGGGAGGTTATCATGGAGATACGCAGTATTTT.

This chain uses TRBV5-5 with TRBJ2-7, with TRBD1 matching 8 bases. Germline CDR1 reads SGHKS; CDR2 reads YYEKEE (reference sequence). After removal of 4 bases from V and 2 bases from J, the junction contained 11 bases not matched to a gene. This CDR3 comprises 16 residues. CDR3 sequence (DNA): TGTGCCAGCAGCCCCGGGATCGGGACAGGCCCCTACGAGCAGTACGTC. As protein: CASSPGIGTGPYEQYV.

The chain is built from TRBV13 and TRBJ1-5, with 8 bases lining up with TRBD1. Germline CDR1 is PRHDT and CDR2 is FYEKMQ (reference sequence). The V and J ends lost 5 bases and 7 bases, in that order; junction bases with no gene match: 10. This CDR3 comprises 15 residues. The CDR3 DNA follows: TGTGCCAGCAGCCCCCGACAGGGGCGCGAACAGCCCCAGCATTTT. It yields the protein CASSPRQGREQPQHF.

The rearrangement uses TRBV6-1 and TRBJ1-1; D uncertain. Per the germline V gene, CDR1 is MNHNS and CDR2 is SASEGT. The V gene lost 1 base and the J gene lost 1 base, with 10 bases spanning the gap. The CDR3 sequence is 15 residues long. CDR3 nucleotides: TGTGCCAGCAGTGAAGACCCCGATCCGAACACTGAAGCTTTCTTT. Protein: CASSEDPDPNTEAFF.

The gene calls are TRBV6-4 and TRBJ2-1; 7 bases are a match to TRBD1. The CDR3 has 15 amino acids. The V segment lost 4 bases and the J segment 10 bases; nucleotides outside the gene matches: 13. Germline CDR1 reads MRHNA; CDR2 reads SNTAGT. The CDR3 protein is CASSAYLTGAGEQFF. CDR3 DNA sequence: TGTGCCAGCAGTGCCTATCTAACAGGGGCCGGGGAGCAGTTCTTC.

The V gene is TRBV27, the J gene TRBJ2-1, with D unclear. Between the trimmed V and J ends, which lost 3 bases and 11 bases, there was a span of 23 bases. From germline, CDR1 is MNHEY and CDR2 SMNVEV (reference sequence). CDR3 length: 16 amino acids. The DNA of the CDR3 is TGTGCCAGCAGTTTGTACGAAAAGGGTCTTCAATTTAAGCAGTTCTTC. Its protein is CASSLYEKGLQFKQFF.

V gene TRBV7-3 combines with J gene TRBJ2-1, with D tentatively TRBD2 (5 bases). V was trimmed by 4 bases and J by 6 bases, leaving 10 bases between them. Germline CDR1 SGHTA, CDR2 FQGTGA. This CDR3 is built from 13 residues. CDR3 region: CASSWLEGNEQFF. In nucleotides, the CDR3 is TGTGCCAGCAGCTGGCTAGAGGGCAATGAGCAGTTCTTC.

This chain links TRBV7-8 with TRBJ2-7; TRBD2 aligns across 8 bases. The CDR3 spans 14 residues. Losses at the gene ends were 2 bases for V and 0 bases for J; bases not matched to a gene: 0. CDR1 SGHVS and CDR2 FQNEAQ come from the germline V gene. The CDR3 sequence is CASSLSGSSYEQYF. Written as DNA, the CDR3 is TGTGCCAGCAGCTTAAGCGGGAGCTCCTACGAGCAGTACTTC.

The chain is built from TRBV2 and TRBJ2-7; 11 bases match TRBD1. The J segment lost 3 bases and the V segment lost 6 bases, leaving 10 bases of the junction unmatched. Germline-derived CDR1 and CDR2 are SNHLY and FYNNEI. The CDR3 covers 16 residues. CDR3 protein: CASRAGWGQGDYEQYV. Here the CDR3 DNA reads TGTGCCAGCAGAGCCGGCTGGGGACAGGGGGACTACGAGCAGTACGTC.

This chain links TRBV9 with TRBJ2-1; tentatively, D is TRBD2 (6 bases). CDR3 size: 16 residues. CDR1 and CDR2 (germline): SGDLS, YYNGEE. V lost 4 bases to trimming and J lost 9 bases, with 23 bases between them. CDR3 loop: CASSRPLDGSMGEQFF. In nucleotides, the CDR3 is TGTGCCAGCAGCCGGCCCCTCGACGGGAGCATGGGTGAGCAGTTCTTC.

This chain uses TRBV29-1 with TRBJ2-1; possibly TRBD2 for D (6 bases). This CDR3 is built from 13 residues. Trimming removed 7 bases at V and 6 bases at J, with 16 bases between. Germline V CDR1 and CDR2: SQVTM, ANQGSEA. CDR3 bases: TGCAGCGCCGACGGGCGGGATGGCAATGAGCAGTTCTTC. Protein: CSADGRDGNEQFF.

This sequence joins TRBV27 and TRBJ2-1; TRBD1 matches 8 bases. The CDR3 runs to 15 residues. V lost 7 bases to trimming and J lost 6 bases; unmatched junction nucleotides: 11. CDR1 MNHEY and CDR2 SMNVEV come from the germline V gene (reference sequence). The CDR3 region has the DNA TGTGCCAGCATCACCCGACAGGGGTCGTTCAATGAGCAGTTCTTC. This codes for CASITRQGSFNEQFF.

CDR3 nucleotides: TGTGCCAGCAGCCGTACTAGCGGGAATGGGGATACGCAGTATTTT. Its protein product is CASSRTSGNGDTQYF. This chain connects TRBV7-9 to TRBJ2-3, with 10 bases fitting TRBD2. The V gene end was trimmed by 5 bases and the J gene end by 6 bases; junction bases not matched to a gene: 8. The CDR3 covers 15 residues. Germline lookup yields CDR1 SEHNR and CDR2 FQNEAQ (reference sequence). Full variable domain (rest looked up from reference TRBV7-9 and TRBJ2-3): DTGVSQNPRHKITKRGQNVTFRCDPISEHNRLYWYRQTLGQGPEFLTYFQNEAQLEKSRLLSDRFSAERPKGSFSTLEIQRTEQGDSAMYLCASSRTSGNGDTQYFGPGTRLTVL.

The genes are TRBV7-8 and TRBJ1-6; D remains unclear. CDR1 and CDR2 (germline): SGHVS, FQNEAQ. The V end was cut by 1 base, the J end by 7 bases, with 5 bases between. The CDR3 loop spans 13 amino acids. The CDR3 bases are TGTGCCAGCAGCTTAGGTCAGAATTCACCCCTCCACTTT. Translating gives CASSLGQNSPLHF.

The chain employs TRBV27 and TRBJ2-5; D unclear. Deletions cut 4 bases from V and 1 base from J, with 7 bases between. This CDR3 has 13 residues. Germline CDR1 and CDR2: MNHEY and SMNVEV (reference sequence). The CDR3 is CASSSLVQETQYF. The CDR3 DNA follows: TGTGCCAGCAGTTCCCTTGTCCAAGAGACCCAGTACTTC.

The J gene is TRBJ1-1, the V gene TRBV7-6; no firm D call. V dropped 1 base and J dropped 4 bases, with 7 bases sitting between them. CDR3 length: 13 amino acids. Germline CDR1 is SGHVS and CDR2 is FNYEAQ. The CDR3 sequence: CASSLGGFTEAFF. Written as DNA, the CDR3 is TGTGCCAGCAGCTTAGGGGGTTTCACTGAAGCTTTCTTT.